Below, 4 T cell receptor beta chains from the same sample are listed, as sequenced in a study of cytomegalovirus exposure and HLA in healthy donors. The PCR had 60 Vbeta and 13 Jbeta primers. The data were produced by immunoSEQ multiplex PCR, yet TCRdb's version contains in-frame clones alone and is incomplete. Found here are about 94,000 clones, 7.5% to 8.5% of them singletons; the top ten hold about 2.3%. Material for sequencing was PBMCs. Receptor source: a man between 45 and 60 years old in good health and CMV-seronegative.

The chain has TRBV6-1 and TRBJ1-1; D is unclear. The CDR3 length is 11 residues. Germline-derived CDR1 and CDR2 are MNHNS and SASEGT. Trimming left V 11 bases short and J 7 bases short, with 14 bases between. Here the CDR3 DNA reads TGTGCCGGCGCGGGGTTGGGTGAAGCTTTCTTT. Encoded protein: CAGAGLGEAFF.

This clone was seen ten or more times. This sequence joins TRBV9 and TRBJ2-1; 13 bases fit TRBD2. Per the germline V gene, CDR1 is SGDLS and CDR2 is YYNGEE. This CDR3 region has 15 residues. With V trimmed by 4 bases and J by 5 bases, 3 bases remained unmatched. This CDR3 reads CASSPGLAGNNEQFF. CDR3 coding DNA: TGTGCCAGCAGCCCGGGACTAGCGGGAAACAATGAGCAGTTCTTC.

The chain is built from TRBV4-3 and TRBJ1-4, with 8 bases identical to TRBD1. V gave up 0 bases and J gave up 17 bases; unmatched junction bases: 8. The CDR3 is 13 amino acids. CDR1 and CDR2 (germline): LGHNA, YSLEER. The CDR3 here is CASSQETGDKYFF. CDR3 bases: TGCGCCAGCAGCCAAGAGACAGGGGACAAGTACTTTTTT.

This clone came up a few times. V and J are TRBV5-1 and TRBJ2-2; 7 positions agree with TRBD1. CDR3 length equals 15 residues. J gave up 3 bases and V 5 bases, and 7 bases lay outside the gene matches. Germline CDR1 SGHRS, CDR2 YFSETQ. CDR3 in DNA: TGCGCCAGCAGATCGGGACAGCCATACACCGGGGAGCTGTTTTTT. Translating it yields CASRSGQPYTGELFF.